Shown below are 31 T cell receptor beta chains from a single sample sequenced in a study of cytomegalovirus exposure and HLA in healthy donors (dated by TCRdb to 2016 to 2017). Receptor amplification or capture employed the immunoSEQ multiplex PCR assay. What TCRdb holds here is the immuneACCESS table cut down to in-frame rearrangements. Part of the clones is not present; checked against another copy, under half of the missing clones reflect an unresolved V gene, and the others are unexplained. For this sample the table gives roughly 180,000 clones, of which around nine tenths were detected only once. The leading ten clones occupy approximately 7% of the sample. Sequencing was carried out using PBMCs. These receptor sequences come from a young man in good health and CMV-seropositive.

This clone was counted a few times. The rearrangement links TRBV10-3 to TRBJ1-1; 11 bases map to TRBD1. The J segment lost 7 bases and the V segment lost 5 bases, leaving 6 bases of the junction unmatched. The CDR3 spans 14 residues. Germline CDR1 reads ENHRY; CDR2 reads SYGVKD. The CDR3 spells CAISRGQGEGEAFF. CDR3 DNA sequence: TGTGCCATCAGTCGGGGACAGGGGGAGGGTGAAGCTTTCTTT.

The chain employs TRBV5-1 and TRBJ2-5; D gene ambiguous. This CDR3 is built from 15 residues. V shed 5 bases and J shed 0 bases, with 14 bases lying between them. Germline lookup yields CDR1 SGHRS and CDR2 YFSETQ. CDR3 protein: CASSRDTDNQETQYF. Here the CDR3 DNA reads TGCGCCAGCAGTCGAGATACAGATAACCAAGAGACCCAGTACTTC.

The rearrangement uses TRBV6-5 and TRBJ2-1; D uncertain. Between the trimmed V and J ends, which lost 5 bases and 10 bases, there was a span of 9 bases. Germline V gives CDR1 MNHEY, CDR2 SVGAGI. The CDR3 totals 11 residues. The DNA for the CDR3 is TGTGCCAGCAGTACCAGGAAAGAGCAGTTCTTC. This sequence encodes CASSTRKEQFF.

This chain joins TRBV19 and TRBJ2-1; 8 nucleotides align to TRBD1. J gave up 9 bases and V 1 base, and 8 bases lay outside the gene matches. The CDR3 runs to 15 residues. Germline assignment: CDR1 LNHDA and CDR2 SQIVND (reference sequence). The CDR3 here is CASSIGTGWRTEQFF. The DNA of the CDR3 is TGTGCCAGTAGTATAGGGACAGGGTGGAGGACTGAGCAGTTCTTC. Drawing the rest from reference TRBV19 and TRBJ2-1, the complete variable domain is DGGITQSPKYLFRKEGQNVTLSCEQNLNHDAMYWYRQDPGQGLRLIYYSQIVNDFQKGDIAEGYSVSREKKESFPLTVTSAQKNPTAFYLCASSIGTGWRTEQFFGPGTRLTVL.

On this clone itself: The junction departs from the called germline gene at one end, perhaps through a read error. The V and J genes are TRBV6-4 and TRBJ2-1; 9 bases align to TRBD2. The CDR3 runs to 15 residues. Germline V lookup: CDR1 MRHNA, CDR2 SNTAGT. The chain's CDR3 is CASSDSRASGTAYVF. The CDR3 DNA is TGTGCCAGCAGTGACAGTAGGGCTAGCGGGACTGCTTACGTCTTC.

The chain has TRBV30 and TRBJ2-3; the D is unclear. The CDR3 sequence is 13 residues long. Germline CDR1 reads GTSNPN; CDR2 reads SVGIG (reference sequence). V was trimmed by 5 bases and J by 1 base, leaving 10 bases between them. CDR3 amino acids: CAWGRSGTDTQYF. In nucleotides, the CDR3 is TGTGCCTGGGGCCGCAGTGGCACAGATACGCAGTATTTT.

The chain recombines TRBV6-5 with TRBJ1-3; no clear D. The CDR3 is made up of 14 amino acids. Germline CDR1 and CDR2: MNHEY and SVGAGI. Trimming stripped 2 bases from V and 3 bases from J, with 8 bases between. Here the CDR3 reads CASSYTLGGNTIYF. Here the CDR3 DNA reads TGTGCCAGCAGTTACACCTTGGGTGGAAACACCATATATTTT.

The chain recombines TRBV6-5 with TRBJ2-2; D unclear. The V end was cut by 3 bases, the J end by 0 bases, with 8 bases between. The CDR3 runs 15 residues. The germline CDR1 and CDR2 sequences are MNHEY and SVGAGI. This chain's CDR3 is CASSYARPNTGELFF. CDR3 DNA: TGTGCCAGCAGTTATGCCAGACCGAACACCGGGGAGCTGTTTTTT.

This rearrangement joins TRBV29-1 to TRBJ2-1; D unclear. CDR1 SQVTM and CDR2 ANQGSEA come from the germline V gene. The CDR3 length is 14 residues. V lost 1 base and J 0 bases, leaving 7 bases between the germline ends. The CDR3 loop reads CSVEGVLSYNEQFF. DNA for the CDR3: TGCAGCGTTGAAGGCGTTCTCTCCTACAATGAGCAGTTCTTC.

The chain couples TRBV5-1 to TRBJ2-3, with unresolved D. The CDR3 covers 15 residues. The V gene lost 3 bases and the J gene lost 4 bases, with 15 bases spanning the gap. Germline assignment: CDR1 SGHRS and CDR2 YFSETQ. The DNA for the CDR3 is TGCGCCAGCAGCTCCAGTTACCCCGGCGCAGATACGCAGTATTTT. Translated: CASSSSYPGADTQYF.

The V gene is TRBV7-9, the J gene TRBJ2-7, with D tentatively TRBD1 (5 bases). The CDR3 has 16 residues. In germline, CDR1 is SEHNR, CDR2 FQNEAQ (reference sequence). V lost 4 bases, J lost 0 bases, and 16 bases lay in between. CDR3 protein: CASSSQDSAYSYEQYF. The CDR3 nucleotides read TGTGCCAGCAGCTCACAAGACAGCGCCTACTCCTACGAGCAGTACTTC.

DNA for the CDR3: TGTGCCAGCAGCTTAAAACAGAGTGGTGTAGATGAGCAGTTCTTC. Protein sequence: CASSLKQSGVDEQFF. V is TRBV7-3 and J is TRBJ2-1; D is uncertain. Germline values: CDR1 SGHTA, CDR2 FQGTGA. Trimming removed 1 base at V and 8 bases at J, with 15 bases between. The CDR3 sequence is 15 residues long. The whole variable domain, filled in from reference TRBV7-3 and TRBJ2-1, reads GAGVSQTPSNKVTEKGKYVELRCDPISGHTALYWYRQSLGQGPEFLIYFQGTGAADDSGLPNDRFFAVRPEGSVSTLKIQRTERGDSAVYLCASSLKQSGVDEQFFGPGTRLTVL.

This clone was detected only once. The rearrangement uses TRBV6-4 and TRBJ2-1, with TRBD2 matching 8 bases. Trimming cost V 3 bases and J 8 bases; bases outside gene matches: 12. Germline CDR1 is MRHNA and CDR2 is SNTAGT. This CDR3 is 16 amino acids long. The CDR3 coding sequence is TGTGCCAGCAGTGAGTCGAGGGGCGGGAGGAAGCATGAGCAGTTCTTC. It yields the protein CASSESRGGRKHEQFF.

The chain uses TRBV7-8 and TRBJ2-5; the D is unclear. V was cut by 5 bases and J by 3 bases, with 13 bases left in between. CDR1 is SGHVS and CDR2 is FQNEAQ in the germline V gene. This CDR3 spans 14 amino acids. The chain's CDR3 is CASSPNWVKETQYF. CDR3 sequence (DNA): TGTGCCAGCAGCCCCAATTGGGTAAAAGAGACCCAGTACTTC.

This chain uses TRBV30 with TRBJ2-1; D unresolved. The CDR3 runs 11 residues. Between the trimmed V and J ends, which lost 3 bases and 12 bases, there was a span of 12 bases. The germline V gene has CDR1 GTSNPN and CDR2 SVGIG (reference sequence). The CDR3: CAWSPPAMQFF. DNA of the CDR3: TGTGCCTGGAGCCCCCCGGCCATGCAGTTCTTC.

The chain employs TRBV10-2 and TRBJ2-3; 9 bases agree with TRBD1. Germline values: CDR1 WSHSY, CDR2 SAAADI. After removal of 6 bases from V and 1 base from J, the junction contained 8 bases not matched to a gene. The CDR3 spans 16 residues. CDR3 DNA: TGCGCCAGCAGCCAAACAGGGGGCTGTGGCACAGATACGCAGTATTTT. It yields the protein CASSQTGGCGTDTQYF.

The chain uses TRBV27 and TRBJ2-7; 8 bases line up with TRBD1. The ends lost 6 bases at V and 2 bases at J; junction bases unmatched: 9. The CDR3 covers 15 residues. Looked up from germline, CDR1 is MNHEY and CDR2 is SMNVEV (reference sequence). The CDR3 loop is CASSQGTGRTYEQYF. Written as DNA, the CDR3 is TGTGCCAGCAGCCAGGGGACAGGACGCACCTACGAGCAGTACTTC.

The chain is built from TRBV28 and TRBJ2-1, with D tentatively TRBD1 (5 bases). Trimming stripped 1 base from V and 0 bases from J, with 13 bases between. The germline CDR1 and CDR2 sequences are MDHEN and SYDVKM. The CDR3 covers 17 residues. The CDR3 reads CASSLSLETDSYNEQFF. The CDR3 DNA sequence: TGTGCCAGCAGTTTATCTCTAGAGACAGACTCCTACAATGAGCAGTTCTTC.

The chain recombines TRBV15 with TRBJ2-1, with 7 bases matching TRBD2. The CDR3 loop spans 17 amino acids. V lost 1 base to trimming and J lost 1 base; unmatched junction nucleotides: 7. The germline V gene encodes CDR1 LNHNV and CDR2 YYDKDF (reference sequence). The DNA for the CDR3 is TGTGCCACCAGCAGAGCCTTCGGCGGGGGTTCCTACAATGAGCAGTTCTTC. Translation: CATSRAFGGGSYNEQFF.

V usage is TRBV29-1 and J usage is TRBJ2-1, with TRBD2 matching over 13 bases. The trim removed 3 bases at V and 8 bases at J, leaving 10 bases unmatched. The CDR3 is 16 amino acids. The germline CDR1 and CDR2 sequences are SQVTM and ANQGSEA. In DNA form, the CDR3 reads TGCAGCGTTGACTCCGCACCGGGACTAGCGGGATATGAGCAGTTCTTC. Its translation is CSVDSAPGLAGYEQFF.

This chain connects TRBV9 to TRBJ2-7; perhaps TRBD1 as D (5 bases). CDR1 SGDLS and CDR2 YYNGEE come from the germline V gene. The V end was cut by 0 bases, the J end by 2 bases, with 9 bases between. The CDR3 is 14 residues long. The CDR3, as DNA: TGTGCCAGCAGCGTAGAAACAGGTCCCTACGAGCAGTACTTC. It codes for CASSVETGPYEQYF. The full variable domain, in which reference TRBV9 and TRBJ2-7 provide the parts outside the CDR3, is DSGVTQTPKHLITATGQRVTLRCSPRSGDLSVYWYQQSLDQGLQFLIQYYNGEERAKGNILERFSAQQFPDLHSELNLSSLELGDSALYFCASSVETGPYEQYFGPGTRLTVT.

CDR3 amino acids: CASSGNRRLAPSNEQFF. In DNA, the CDR3 is TGTGCCAGCAGTGGTAACCGTAGGCTAGCACCAAGCAATGAGCAGTTCTTC. The rearrangement uses TRBV6-1 and TRBJ2-1; TRBD2 might be the D (5 bases). Germline CDR1 reads MNHNS; CDR2 reads SASEGT. Trimming pared 4 bases from V and 6 bases from J, leaving 22 bases between. The CDR3 has 17 amino acids.

This chain links TRBV27 with TRBJ2-1; 9 bases align to TRBD1. Unmatched junction bases numbered 0, after V lost 3 bases and J lost 0 bases. Germline loops: CDR1 MNHEY, CDR2 SMNVEV (reference sequence). This CDR3 comprises 15 residues. This CDR3 reads CASSLTGGSYNEQFF. The CDR3 DNA is TGTGCCAGCAGTTTGACAGGGGGCTCCTACAATGAGCAGTTCTTC.

The V call is TRBV6-5, the J call TRBJ1-1, with TRBD1 identical over 10 bases. This CDR3 comprises 16 residues. Germline loops: CDR1 MNHEY, CDR2 SVGAGI. V lost 4 bases and J lost 0; bases outside the gene matches: 5. As DNA, the CDR3 is TGTGCCAGCAGTTCGAGACAGGGGGCAATGAACACTGAAGCTTTCTTT. Its protein product is CASSSRQGAMNTEAFF.

The gene calls are TRBV5-1 and TRBJ1-1, with no clear D. V was cut by 4 bases and J by 3 bases, with 16 bases left in between. Germline CDR1 SGHRS, CDR2 YFSETQ. The length of the CDR3 is 15 residues. The CDR3 here is CASSPGARRDTEAFF. The CDR3 DNA follows: TGCGCCAGCAGCCCCGGAGCGAGAAGAGACACTGAAGCTTTCTTT.

The genes are TRBV4-3 and TRBJ1-4; D is unclear. The V gene lost 0 bases and the J gene lost 0 bases, with 8 bases spanning the gap. This CDR3 contains 16 residues. Per the germline V gene, CDR1 is LGHNA and CDR2 is YSLEER. The CDR3 sequence: CASSQDEETTNEKLFF. DNA for the CDR3: TGCGCCAGCAGCCAAGATGAGGAGACAACTAATGAAAAACTGTTTTTT.

This chain links TRBV6-1 with TRBJ2-7; 11 nucleotides agree with TRBD1. CDR1 is MNHNS, CDR2 SASEGT, per germline. There are 15 residues in the CDR3. Trimming cost V 6 bases and J 4 bases; bases outside gene matches: 8. The CDR3 loop is CASRTTDRGHYEQYF. DNA of the CDR3: TGTGCCAGCAGGACCACGGACAGGGGGCATTACGAGCAGTACTTC.

There are a few counts of this clone. The chain recombines TRBV7-3 with TRBJ1-2, with a tentative D call TRBD1 (5 bases). V was pared by 5 bases and J by 0 bases, with 13 bases between. In germline, CDR1 is SGHTA, CDR2 FQGTGA. This CDR3 is 15 amino acids long. This CDR3 reads CASSPSGQTNYGYTF. CDR3 nucleotide sequence: TGTGCCAGCAGCCCGTCGGGGCAGACTAACTATGGCTACACCTTC.

The V and J genes are TRBV19 and TRBJ1-5, with TRBD1 matching 9 bases. This CDR3 spans 12 amino acids. The germline gives CDR1 LNHDA, CDR2 SQIVND (reference sequence). J was trimmed by 7 bases and V by 8 bases; bases with no gene match: 3. CDR3 sequence reads: CASGTGIQPQHF. The CDR3 DNA sequence: TGTGCCAGTGGGACAGGGATACAGCCCCAGCATTTT.

CDR3 sequence reads: CASRPRGGFGEQFF. The CDR3 DNA is TGTGCCAGCAGGCCTCGGGGGGGGTTCGGTGAGCAGTTCTTC. The V call is TRBV5-8, the J call TRBJ2-1; TRBD2 aligns across 8 bases. V dropped 5 bases and J dropped 9; count of bases not matched to a gene: 10. The length of the CDR3 is 14 residues. Germline V gene sequence: CDR1 SGHTS, CDR2 YDEGEE.

V gene TRBV30 combines with J gene TRBJ2-7; D gene uncertain. Germline V gives CDR1 GTSNPN, CDR2 SVGIG (reference sequence). This CDR3 is 13 amino acids long. Trimming cost V 3 bases and J 0 bases, with 9 bases left between them. This chain's CDR3 is CAWSLGNSYEQYF. CDR3 DNA sequence: TGTGCCTGGAGCTTAGGGAACTCCTACGAGCAGTACTTC.